This TCR beta chain was found in a study of CD8 T cells in Susac syndrome. Random-hexamer reverse transcription was applied to roughly 0.5 to 1 ug RNA. One entry per CDR3 protein results from TCRdb running MiXCR on the immunoSEQ multiplex PCR reads. The top ten clones hold 0.55% to 0.8% of a sample with around 25,000 distinct CDR3 sequences, just under 95% of them seen once. Germline V gene lookup returns CDR1 DFQATT and CDR2 SNEGSKA (reference sequence). The V gene lost 2 bases and the J gene lost 5 bases, with 18 bases spanning the gap. The CDR3 runs to 15 residues. The chain links TRBV20-1 to TRBJ2-5, with a weak D call TRBD2 (6 bases). This clonotype originated in a human donor with Susac syndrome. The sequenced material came from CD8+ T cells from PBMCs. CDR3 loop: CSARHGRWEAETQYF. CDR3 in DNA: TGCAGTGCTAGACACGGCCGATGGGAGGCGGAGACCCAGTACTTC.